This T cell receptor (beta chain) emerged from a study of PD-1 blockade in classical Hodgkin lymphoma (dated by TCRdb to 2020 to 2022). About the investigation overall: Nivolumab dosing was 3 mg/kg intravenously every 2 weeks, continuing until either disease progression or unacceptable toxicity. The study used CyTOF and TCR beta sequencing to define a peripheral blood immune signature of response to PD-1 blockade in classical Hodgkin lymphoma.

The V end loses 4 bases and the J end loses 7 bases, and a stretch of 22 bases separates them. CDR1 SEHNR and CDR2 FQNEAQ are derived from the germline V gene (reference sequence). From its cysteine to its phenylalanine, the CDR3 spans 16 amino acids. Only the CDR3 portion is preserved as DNA: 48 bases, with reading frame beginning at the first base. Genomic DNA was extracted with the Qiagen DNeasy kit from unsorted PBMCs and from negatively selected CD4+ and CD8+ fractions. Amplification of TCR beta CDR3 regions was done by immunoSEQ multiplex PCR with primers that anneal to V and J segments. A synthetic immune receptor repertoire was used to minimize amplification bias, and any residual bias was removed computationally once sequencing was done. Turning to the authors' computational methods: Repertoire diversity was quantified as the Shannon entropy index using custom Python scripts. The unsorted, CD4+ and CD8+ repertoires were each analyzed separately, with the exception of combined analyses, where CD4+ and CD8+ sequences were merged in silico. A clone was considered expanded if an increase in frequency of at least 2-fold after treatment relative to C1D1 was found, and a pseudocount of 0.5 was applied to clones undetected at baseline. Singleton clones were defined as clones with 0 or 1 copy at C1D1, and non-singleton clones were defined as clones with 2 or more copies. Clones expanded in unsorted samples were annotated as CD4+, CD8+ or unknown by matching protein sequences in sorted samples from the same patient. Wilcoxon tests were applied to paired samples to test diversity changes from C1D1 to C4D1. TCRdb retrieved this table from immuneACCESS and kept in-frame rearrangements only. Not all clones are present; in checked studies, unresolved V genes account for under half, and no reason is known for the remainder. D and trimming come from the DNA, and the V and J calls and clone size come from that table. The sample contains tens of thousands of clones, about 90% of them found a single time. The leading ten clones occupy over 9% of the sample.

As for this clone: Its antigen is not yet known. One base away there is no much larger clone; base qualities are not given.

Results the study describes overall, beyond this receptor: Diversity was lower in patients who began nivolumab less than 1 year after ASCT, so these patients were left out of later analyses to avoid confounding by immune reconstitution. A significant rise by C4D1 was seen in CD4+ but not CD8+ TCR diversity (p=0.0027 vs p=0.16), with the rise being most apparent in complete responders (p=0.02). The study was restricted to a single clinical trial cohort, and the causes of repertoire differences, possibly disease activity or prior therapy, were left undefined. Baseline TCR diversity was reported to be lower in newly diagnosed patients than in healthy donors, and even lower in relapsed/refractory patients. Trial patients with a complete response had baseline diversity similar to that of newly diagnosed patients, while partial responders and progressors had significantly lower diversity.

Taken with the paper, the label for time point translates to: cycle 4 day 1 (C4D1), after less than 7 weeks of nivolumab. Every trial patient had relapsed following autologous stem cell transplantation, and prior brentuximab vedotin exposure was what differed among cohorts A, B and C. A total of under 70 patients with relapsed/refractory classical Hodgkin lymphoma made up the trial cohort, and each patient's best overall response was complete response, partial response or progressive disease. Trial patients were treated with single-agent nivolumab in the multi-cohort phase II CheckMate 205 trial. An independent review committee assessed best overall response using the 2007 International Working Group response criteria. Trial PBMCs were collected immediately before nivolumab initiation (C1D1) and during therapy at cycle 2 day 1 and cycle 4 day 1. Peripheral blood was collected in 8 mL Vacutainer Cell Preparation Tubes, from which PBMCs were isolated by centrifugation and then cryopreserved.

The rearranged chain carries TRBV7-9 and TRBJ1-2; the D gene is not confidently resolved. The TCR sequence derives from a human donor with classical Hodgkin lymphoma. The source was peripheral blood mononuclear cells (PBMCs), collected before the fourth cycle of nivolumab. The base sequence is TGTGCCAGCAGCTCCCGATTGGAGACCACTATAGGTGGCTACACCTTC. This yields the protein CASSSRLETTIGGYTF. The variable domain in full, with residues beyond the CDR3 obtained from the reference TRBV7-9 and TRBJ1-2 genes, is DTGVSQNPRHKITKRGQNVTFRCDPISEHNRLYWYRQTLGQGPEFLTYFQNEAQLEKSRLLSDRFSAERPKGSFSTLEIQRTEQGDSAMYLCASSSRLETTIGGYTFGSGTRLTVV.